The rows below give T cell receptor beta chains drawn from one sample of a study of blood T cells in healthy people across ages. Via MiXCR, TCRdb re-called the 5' RACE reads, giving one row per CDR3 protein. The sample includes 750,000 or so distinct CDR3 sequences, approximately 25% of them seen just once. The data also belong to a second study, concerning T cells of mothers and their children.

Input material: blood. All receptors derive from a boy aged 5-17 years in good health. CDR3s include the opening cysteine and the closing phenylalanine or tryptophan. The D gene is left open where the match is weak. Rows may omit the clone size; those that give it use once, few, many or a size class.

-	TRBV20-1	TRBJ2-1	-	TGCAGTGCCCGCTTGATTAGCTCCTACAATGAGCAGTTCTTC	CSARLISSYNEQFF
-	TRBV29-1	TRBJ1-1	-	TGCAGCGTTGAAGGGGGCGGGGGCCCTGAAGCTTTCTTT	CSVEGGGGPEAFF
few	TRBV10-3	TRBJ1-2	TRBD1	TGTGCCATCTTCGGGACAGGGGGTGAGATTGGCTACACCTTC	CAIFGTGGEIGYTF
few	TRBV6-2/TRBV6-3	TRBJ2-7	TRBD1	TGTGCCACCAGGGACAGGCAAAACTACGAGCAGTACTTC	CATRDRQNYEQYF
-	TRBV9	TRBJ2-5	TRBD1	TGTGCCAGCAGCGTAACGACAGGGTCCCGAGAGACCCAGTACTTC	CASSVTTGSRETQYF
-	TRBV2	TRBJ2-3	-	TGTGCCAGCAGTGAAGAGGTCGGAAGAGATACGCAGTATTTT	CASSEEVGRDTQYF
many	TRBV7-6	TRBJ1-1	-	TGTGCCAGCAGCTCACCCGCAGAGGGGCGGGAAGCTTTCTTT	CASSSPAEGREAFF
-	TRBV4-2	TRBJ2-7	-	TGTGCCAGCAGCCATTACCAAGGGAGTATCTACGAGCAGTACTTC	CASSHYQGSIYEQYF
-	TRBV6-5	TRBJ2-3	TRBD1	TGTGCCAGCAGTTCCTGGACAGGGCTCACAGATACGCAGTATTTT	CASSSWTGLTDTQYF
-	TRBV4-1	TRBJ2-3	TRBD2	TGCGCCAGCAGCCACCCGGGACTAGCGGGGTCAGATACGCAGTATTTT	CASSHPGLAGSDTQYF
-	TRBV20-1	TRBJ2-5	-	TGCAGTGCTAGATCGTGGGGAAGGGGCCCTACTCAAGAGACCCAGTACTTC	CSARSWGRGPTQETQYF
many	TRBV5-4	TRBJ1-2	-	TGTGCCAGCAGTACGGACGGAAACTATGGCTACACCTTC	CASSTDGNYGYTF
-	TRBV4-1	TRBJ2-7	-	TGCGCCAGCAGCCTAAGACCGGGTGCAGGGACCTACGAGCAGTACTTC	CASSLRPGAGTYEQYF
-	TRBV7-9	TRBJ1-5	-	TGTGCCAGCAGCCCGATAATAGGGGGGCTTGGTACTAGCAATCAGCCCCAGCATTTT	CASSPIIGGLGTSNQPQHF
-	TRBV29-1	TRBJ1-4	-	TGCAGCACCCGGCGGGGGAACAGTAATGAAAAACTGTTTTTT	CSTRRGNSNEKLFF
-	TRBV20-1	TRBJ1-3	-	TGCAGTGCTAGCCCTCGAAACACCATATATTTT	CSASPRNTIYF
-	TRBV29-1	TRBJ2-6	-	TGCAGCGTTGCAATATCGTCGTATGGGGCCAACGTCCTGACTTTC	CSVAISSYGANVLTF
few	TRBV4-3	TRBJ1-5	-	TGCGCCAGCAGCCAAGGAAGGACAAATCAGCCCCAGCATTTT	CASSQGRTNQPQHF
few	TRBV6-2/TRBV6-3	TRBJ2-3	TRBD1	TGTGCCAGCCGAAAACGACAGGGCGAGGACACAGATATGCAGTATTTT	CASRKRQGEDTDMQYF
few	TRBV4-1	TRBJ1-1	-	TGCGCCAGCAGCCAAGACCCATTGAACACTGAAGCTTTCTTT	CASSQDPLNTEAFF
-	TRBV7-9	TRBJ2-1	-	TGTGCCAGCAGGACTCTTCGGGGCAGTCCCTACGATGAGCAGTTCTTC	CASRTLRGSPYDEQFF
-	TRBV12-3/TRBV12-4	TRBJ2-3	-	TGTGCCAACAGTTTAAGGGGAGGTACGCAGTATTTT	CANSLRGGTQYF
-	TRBV12-3/TRBV12-4	TRBJ2-7	-	TGTGCCAGCAGTGATGCAGGGACTTTCTACGAGCAGTACTTC	CASSDAGTFYEQYF
few	TRBV9	TRBJ2-7	-	TGTGCCAGCAGCGCGTCTCTGCTAACTTACGAGCAGTACTTC	CASSASLLTYEQYF
-	TRBV4-1	TRBJ1-4	-	TGCGCCAGCAGCCAAGTGGAGGGGATAGAACTGTTTTTT	CASSQVEGIELFF
-	TRBV6-2/TRBV6-3	TRBJ2-1	-	TGTGCCAGCAGTTTAGCGCCCATTATCAATGAGCAGTTCTTC	CASSLAPIINEQFF
few	TRBV6-6	TRBJ1-3	TRBD1	TGTGCCAGCAGTTACCAAGGGGGCCAAAGCTCTGGAAACACCATATATTTT	CASSYQGGQSSGNTIYF
few	TRBV4-2	TRBJ2-3	-	TGTGCCAGCAGCCAAGAAGACTATAGATACAGCACAGATACGCAGTATTTT	CASSQEDYRYSTDTQYF
few	TRBV12-3/TRBV12-4	TRBJ2-7	-	TGTGCCAGCAGCACAGGCCGGGTTCTAGCCTACGAGCAGTACTTC	CASSTGRVLAYEQYF
few	TRBV28	TRBJ1-5	-	TGTGCCAGCAGTAACACAGCTAATCAGCCCCAGCATTTT	CASSNTANQPQHF
few	TRBV10-3	TRBJ2-7	-	TGTGCCATCCAGGGGGGGCACGAGCAGTACTTC	CAIQGGHEQYF
-	TRBV20-1	TRBJ1-4	TRBD1	TGCAGTGCTAGAGATTTCCGGACAGGGGATGGAAAACTGTTTTTT	CSARDFRTGDGKLFF
-	TRBV5-1	TRBJ2-4	-	TGCGCCAGCAGCCCGGTGCCGGAATCGGAAAACATTCAGTACTTC	CASSPVPESENIQYF
few	TRBV3-1	TRBJ2-3	-	TGTGCCAGCAGCCAAGATAGGCGGAGCACAGATACGCAGTATTTT	CASSQDRRSTDTQYF
few	TRBV18	TRBJ2-1	-	TGTGCCAGCTCACCACGGTTAGATAGTTCCCTATACAATGAGCAGTTCTTC	CASSPRLDSSLYNEQFF
-	TRBV3-1	TRBJ2-7	-	TGTGCCAGCAGCCAAGATTTATCTACCTACGAGCAGTACTTC	CASSQDLSTYEQYF
few	TRBV12-3/TRBV12-4	TRBJ2-3	TRBD2	TGTGCCAGCCCTTGGGGAATGCGGGGGACAGATACGCAGTATTTT	CASPWGMRGTDTQYF
few	TRBV12-3/TRBV12-4	TRBJ1-1	-	TGTGCCAGCAGTTTACAGGGCCCGTTAGGCACTGAAGCTTTCTTT	CASSLQGPLGTEAFF
-	TRBV3-1	TRBJ2-1	TRBD1	TGTGCCGGCAGCGGACAGGGGCTCGTTGAGCAGTTCTTC	CAGSGQGLVEQFF
-	TRBV28	TRBJ2-6	-	TGTGCCAGCAGTTTAATCGGCCTTCGGTCTGGGGCCAACGTCCTGACTTTC	CASSLIGLRSGANVLTF
few	TRBV10-3	TRBJ2-7	-	TGTGCCATCCGCCCGGGACACCTATACGAGCAGTACTTC	CAIRPGHLYEQYF
few	TRBV4-2	TRBJ2-1	-	TGTGCCAGCAGCCAAGCCCTACTTACTCCCCGAGTTGGTGAGCAGTTCTTC	CASSQALLTPRVGEQFF
-	TRBV27	TRBJ2-1	-	TGTGCCAGCAGTTTTTCAGGGGACGATGAGCAGTTCTTC	CASSFSGDDEQFF
once	TRBV20-1	TRBJ1-4	-	TGCAGTGCTAAGGACAGAAATGAAAAACTGTTTTTT	CSAKDRNEKLFF
-	TRBV5-1	TRBJ2-5	-	TGCGCCAGTAGCTTGGTGGTGCCCCGACAGGTCAAAGAGACCCAGTACTTC	CASSLVVPRQVKETQYF
-	TRBV28	TRBJ2-5	-	TGTGCCAGCAGTTTAATCGGGGGTTACCCAGAGACCCAGTACTTC	CASSLIGGYPETQYF
-	TRBV2	TRBJ1-2	-	TGTGCCAGCAGCCAAACGGCGTATTATGGTTACACCTTC	CASSQTAYYGYTF
few	TRBV5-1	TRBJ2-1	-	TGCGCCAGCAGCTTGTCGGGCAGGGCGTATGAGCAGTTCTTC	CASSLSGRAYEQFF
-	TRBV6-5	TRBJ2-3	TRBD2	TGTGCCAGCAGTCGTGACCGGGACTACAGCACAGATACGCAGTATTTT	CASSRDRDYSTDTQYF
-	TRBV5-1	TRBJ2-3	-	TGCGCCAGCAGCCTTAGTAGCGGAAACACAGATACGCAGTATTTT	CASSLSSGNTDTQYF
few	TRBV10-3	TRBJ2-5	TRBD2	TGTGCCATCAGTGAGTCGAGCGGGAGCGAGACCCAGTACTTC	CAISESSGSETQYF
few	TRBV28	TRBJ2-7	TRBD2	TGTGCCGTGGGGACTAGCGGAACTTCCTACGAGCAGTACTTC	CAVGTSGTSYEQYF
-	TRBV3-1	TRBJ2-7	-	TGTGCCAGCAGCCCAAACGCAGAGGGCTCCTACGAGCAGTACTTC	CASSPNAEGSYEQYF
-	TRBV2	TRBJ2-5	-	TGTGCCAGCAGTGAAGGCTCGGTGAGAGAGACCCAGTACTTC	CASSEGSVRETQYF
few	TRBV3-1	TRBJ2-2	-	TGTGCCAGCAGCCAAGGGGCCCATGGTTCCGGGGAGCTGTTTTTT	CASSQGAHGSGELFF
-	TRBV7-6	TRBJ2-5	-	TGTGCCAGCAGCTTATCGTCTTCGGTAGGGTGGACCCAGTACTTC	CASSLSSSVGWTQYF